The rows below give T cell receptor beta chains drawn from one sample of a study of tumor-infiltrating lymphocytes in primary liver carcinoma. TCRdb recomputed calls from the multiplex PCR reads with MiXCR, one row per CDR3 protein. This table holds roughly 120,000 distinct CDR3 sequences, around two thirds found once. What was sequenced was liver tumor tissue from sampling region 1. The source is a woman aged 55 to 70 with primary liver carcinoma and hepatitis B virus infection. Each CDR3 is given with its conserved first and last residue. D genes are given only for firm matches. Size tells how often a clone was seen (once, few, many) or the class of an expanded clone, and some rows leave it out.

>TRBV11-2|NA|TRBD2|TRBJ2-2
TGTGCCAGCAGCACCGTGACTAGCGGGACGAAGAACGCCGGGGAGCTGTTTTTT
CASSTVTSGTKNAGELFF
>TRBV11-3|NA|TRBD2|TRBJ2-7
TGTGCCAGCAGCTTAGGGGATAGCGGGAGTTACGAGCGGTACTTC
CASSLGDSGSYERYF
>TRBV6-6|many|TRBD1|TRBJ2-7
TGTGCCAGCAGCCTCACTACCGGGACAGGGGCCCACGAGCAGTACTTC
CASSLTTGTGAHEQYF
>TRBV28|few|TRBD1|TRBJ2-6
TGTGCCAGCATGACAGGGGCATCTGGGGCCAACGTCCTGACTTTC
CASMTGASGANVLTF
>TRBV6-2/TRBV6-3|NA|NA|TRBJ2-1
TGTGGCAGCAGCCAGGGTTACAATGAGCAGTTCTTC
CGSSQGYNEQFF
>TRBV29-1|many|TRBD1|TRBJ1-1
TGCAGCGCTCGATCGGCCGGGACAGGAGGAGAAGCTTTCTTT
CSARSAGTGGEAFF
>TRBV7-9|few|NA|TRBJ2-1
TGTGCCAGCAGCTTAGTGGGGTATGAGCAGTTCTTC
CASSLVGYEQFF
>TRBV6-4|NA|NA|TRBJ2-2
TGTACCAACAGACCCGGACAGATCGCCGGGGAGCTGTTTTTT
CTNRPGQIAGELFF
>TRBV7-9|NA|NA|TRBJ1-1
TGTGCCAGCAGCTGTGGGGGGAGGGGCACTGAAGCTTTCTTT
CASSCGGRGTEAFF
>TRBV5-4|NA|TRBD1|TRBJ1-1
TGTGCCAGCTCGAGGGGGGGACAGGGAAACACTGAAGCTATCTTT
CASSRGGQGNTEAIF
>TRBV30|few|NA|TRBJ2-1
TGTGCCTTTCAAAGGACTGGGACCAACTCCTACAATGAGCAGTTCTTC
CAFQRTGTNSYNEQFF
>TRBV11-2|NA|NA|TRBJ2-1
TGTGCCAGCAGCTTGCCGGGGTTATGCTACAATGAGCAGTTCTTC
CASSLPGLCYNEQFF
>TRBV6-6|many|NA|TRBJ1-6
TGTGCCAGCACCCAGGGCACGGAGAATTCACCCCTCCACTTT
CASTQGTENSPLHF
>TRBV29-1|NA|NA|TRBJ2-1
TGCAGGGCCCCCTCCCGCGGGGTTGCGGACAATGAGCAGTTCTTC
CRAPSRGVADNEQFF
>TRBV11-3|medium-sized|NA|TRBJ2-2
TGTGCCAGCAGCTTTCACACAGAGGGAACCGGGGAGCTGTTTTTT
CASSFHTEGTGELFF
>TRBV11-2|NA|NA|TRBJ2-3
TGTGCTAGTAGCCCCTGGGCGGATACGCTGTATTTT
CASSPWADTLYF
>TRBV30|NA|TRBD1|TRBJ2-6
TGTGCCTGGGACAGGGGGCTGTCTGGGGCCAGCGTCCTGACTTTC
CAWDRGLSGASVLTF
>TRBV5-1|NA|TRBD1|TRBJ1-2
TGCGCCAGCAGCTTTACAGGGGGTCCCGGCTACACCTTC
CASSFTGGPGYTF
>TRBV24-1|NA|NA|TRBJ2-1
TGTGCCACCAGTGATATCGGGCCCGGGAGCAATGAGCAGTTCTTC
CATSDIGPGSNEQFF
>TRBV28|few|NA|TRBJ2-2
TGTGCCAGCAGTTTAGGGCAGCGGGACACCGGGGAGCTGTTTTTT
CASSLGQRDTGELFF
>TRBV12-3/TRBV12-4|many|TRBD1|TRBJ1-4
TGTGCCAGCAGTAGACAGGGGGCAAATGAAAAACTGTTTTTT
CASSRQGANEKLFF
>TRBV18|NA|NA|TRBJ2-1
TGTGCCAGCTCACCACAGCCAGGACTTCCTACGGATGAGCAGTTCTTC
CASSPQPGLPTDEQFF
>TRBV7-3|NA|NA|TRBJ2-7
TGTGCCAGCAGCTTAAGTAGCTTAGGCCCCTACGAGCAGTACTTC
CASSLSSLGPYEQYF
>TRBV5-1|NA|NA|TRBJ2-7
TGCGCCAGCAGCTTGACCCAATACGAGCAGTACTTC
CASSLTQYEQYF
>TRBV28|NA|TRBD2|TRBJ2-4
TGTGCCAGTAGCGAGTCTAGCGGAAGAGCCAAAAACATTCAGTACTTC
CASSESSGRAKNIQYF
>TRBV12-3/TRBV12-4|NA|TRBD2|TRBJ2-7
TGTGCCAGCAGTTTCCCTGGGAGCGGGATGGCGTTC
CASSFPGSGMAF
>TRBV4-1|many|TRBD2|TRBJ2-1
TGCGCCAGCAGCCAAGATGTAGGGCGGGAGTCCGATGAGCAGTTCTTC
CASSQDVGRESDEQFF
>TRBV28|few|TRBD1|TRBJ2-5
TGTGCCAGCAGTCCAAGGGACAGGGGGCACGTTGAGACCCAGTACTTC
CASSPRDRGHVETQYF
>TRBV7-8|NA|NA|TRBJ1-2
TGTGCCAGCAGCTTAGGGCGGTCCGGGGTCGAGGCGCTGGTGGGAGGCTACACCTTC
CASSLGRSGVEALVGGYTF
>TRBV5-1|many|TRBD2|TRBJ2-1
TGCGCCAGCAGCCCTTATAGCGGGGCTGAGCAGTTCTTC
CASSPYSGAEQFF
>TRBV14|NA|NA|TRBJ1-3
TGTGCCAGCATCCAAGATCGGGGAAACACCTTATATTTT
CASIQDRGNTLYF
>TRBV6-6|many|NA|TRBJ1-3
TGTGCCAGCAGCCCAGGGCCCGGAAACACCATATATTTT
CASSPGPGNTIYF
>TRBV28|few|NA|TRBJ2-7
TGTGCCAGCAGAAGGGGGTTTGGCTACGAGCAGTACTTC
CASRRGFGYEQYF
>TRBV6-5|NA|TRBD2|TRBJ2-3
TGTGCCAGCAGTTACTCTAGGACTAGAAGCACAGATACGCAGTATTTT
CASSYSRTRSTDTQYF
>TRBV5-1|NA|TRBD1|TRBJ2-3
TGCGCCAGCAGCGGGGACAGGGGGCAACTTCGCGCAGATACGCTGTATTTT
CASSGDRGQLRADTLYF
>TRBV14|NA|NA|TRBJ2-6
TGTGCCAGCAGCCAAGGCGGACGGGGTCTCCGGGCCAACGTCCTGACTTTC
CASSQGGRGLRANVLTF
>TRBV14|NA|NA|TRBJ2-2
TGTGCCAGCAGCCAAGACCCTCATATCGCGACGAACACCGGGGAGCTGTTTTTT
CASSQDPHIATNTGELFF
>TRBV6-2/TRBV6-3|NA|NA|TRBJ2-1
TGTGCCAGCGGTCTTACTAGCCCCCTATACAATGAGCAGTTCTTC
CASGLTSPLYNEQFF
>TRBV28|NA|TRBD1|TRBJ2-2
TGTGCCAGCAGTTTACTTCTGCGGGACAGGGGGGGGAACAGCGGGGAGCTGTTTTTT
CASSLLLRDRGGNSGELFF
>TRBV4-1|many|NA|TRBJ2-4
TGCGCCAGCAGCCAAGCGGGGGCAACTGGGATGGGAAACATTCAGTACTTC
CASSQAGATGMGNIQYF
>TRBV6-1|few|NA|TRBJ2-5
TGTGCCAGCAGTGAAGTCAGGGACGGGACCCAGTACTTC
CASSEVRDGTQYF